What follows are 32 T cell receptor beta chains derived from one specimen sequenced in a study of blood T cells in healthy people across ages. A second about 7 to 11 cycle PCR used barcoded and J-beta primers. Each CDR3 protein is one row after TCRdb ran MiXCR on the 5' RACE reads. The sample includes around 2 million distinct CDR3 sequences, 30% to 40% of them seen just once. The sample taken for sequencing was blood. These receptors all come from a human donor in good health.

J is TRBJ1-2 and V is TRBV4-3; possible D gene TRBD1, 5 bases. The CDR3 runs 15 residues. CDR1 is LGHNA and CDR2 is YSLEER in the germline V gene. Trimming shortened V by 3 bases and J by 0 bases, and 11 bases separated the two germline ends. CDR3 coding DNA: TGCGCCAGCAGCCAGGGAAAACAGGCTAACTATGGCTACACCTTC. Protein: CASSQGKQANYGYTF.

This clonotype was recorded a few times. The rearrangement uses TRBV5-1 and TRBJ2-7; unclear D gene. CDR3 size: 14 residues. Per germline, CDR1 SGHRS and CDR2 YFSETQ. Trimming pared 0 bases from V and 3 bases from J, leaving 10 bases between. The CDR3: CASSLAQPFYEQYF. The CDR3, as DNA: TGCGCCAGCAGCTTGGCGCAGCCTTTCTACGAGCAGTACTTC.

This clonotype occurred many times. V usage is TRBV4-3 and J usage is TRBJ2-3; 8 bases map to TRBD1. The CDR3 runs 17 residues. Unmatched junction bases numbered 12, after V lost 1 base and J lost 6 bases. Per the germline V gene, CDR1 is LGHNA and CDR2 is YSLEER. As DNA, the CDR3 is TGCGCCAGCAGCCAAGGGGAGACAGGGGACCCGGTGGATACGCAGTATTTT. Amino acids: CASSQGETGDPVDTQYF.

The chain joins TRBV6-5 to TRBJ1-2; D possibly corresponds to TRBD1 (5 bases). CDR1 is MNHEY, CDR2 SVGAGI, per germline. The CDR3 covers 20 residues. The germline V and J ends were trimmed by 0 bases and 4 bases, with 27 bases remaining between them. CDR3 DNA sequence: TGTGCCAGCAGTTACTCGCCACCAGGGTTATTCCGTTCGGGATCCTATGGCTACACCTTC. It is translated as CASSYSPPGLFRSGSYGYTF.

V is TRBV30 and J is TRBJ2-1, with D possibly matching TRBD1 (7 bases). The V end was cut by 5 bases, the J end by 8 bases, with 13 bases between. This CDR3 has 12 residues. Per the germline V gene, CDR1 is GTSNPN and CDR2 is SVGIG (reference sequence). The CDR3 is CAWGGTVDEQFF. CDR3 sequence (DNA): TGTGCCTGGGGGGGGACAGTCGATGAGCAGTTCTTC.

Comments on this clonotype: At one boundary the junction diverges from the germline segment, which might be a read error. The chain joins TRBV12-3 or TRBV12-4 to TRBJ1-2, with no clear D. The CDR3 runs to 14 residues. Here the CDR3 DNA reads TGTGCCGGCAGCCGGACCGAGGTCCCCTATGGCTACACCTTC. Amino acid sequence: CAGSRTEVPYGYTF.

The genes are TRBV11-2 and TRBJ2-1; 7 nucleotides line up with TRBD2. Germline CDR1 SGHAT, CDR2 FQNNGV. This CDR3 region has 13 residues. The J segment lost 8 bases and the V segment lost 5 bases, leaving 6 bases of the junction unmatched. The CDR3 sequence: CASSAGDRHEQFF. CDR3 coding DNA: TGTGCCAGCAGCGCGGGGGATAGGCATGAGCAGTTCTTC.

This clonotype was seen only a few times. The V call is TRBV6-5, the J call TRBJ1-4, with D unresolved. Trimming shortened V by 0 bases and J by 8 bases, and 10 bases separated the two germline ends. The CDR3 contains 14 residues. Looked up from germline, CDR1 is MNHEY and CDR2 is SVGAGI. The CDR3 DNA reads TGTGCCAGCAGTTACTCTGAGGGTACGGAAAAACTGTTTTTT. Translating it yields CASSYSEGTEKLFF.

The table lists this clonotype with a few counts. This sequence joins TRBV7-8 and TRBJ1-5; the match to TRBD1 covers 7 bases. CDR1 is SGHVS and CDR2 is FQNEAQ in the germline V gene. The V segment lost 1 base and the J segment 6 bases; nucleotides outside the gene matches: 3. The CDR3 contains 14 residues. The DNA of the CDR3 is TGTGCCAGCAGCTTAGACAGGGGAGCTCAGCCCCAGCATTTT. Amino acid sequence: CASSLDRGAQPQHF.

J is TRBJ2-5 and V is TRBV20-1; weak D call: TRBD2 (5 bases). CDR3 length: 13 amino acids. Germline V gene sequence: CDR1 DFQATT, CDR2 SNEGSKA (reference sequence). Trimming stripped 8 bases from V and 4 bases from J, with 17 bases between. DNA for the CDR3: TGCAGTCCTCTAGTGGGTCGGGGAGAGACCCAGTACTTC. Residues: CSPLVGRGETQYF.

This CDR3 is CALGQHTGELFF. The CDR3 coding sequence is TGTGCCCTGGGACAGCACACCGGGGAGCTGTTTTTT. The chain employs TRBV10-3 and TRBJ2-2; 7 bases match TRBD1. The CDR3 runs 12 residues. The V gene end was trimmed by 11 bases and the J gene end by 3 bases; junction bases not matched to a gene: 3. Germline loops: CDR1 ENHRY, CDR2 SYGVKD.

This rearrangement joins TRBV28 to TRBJ2-1; 7 nucleotides align to TRBD2. V was clipped by 3 bases and J by 5 bases; unmatched bases: 13. Per germline, CDR1 MDHEN and CDR2 SYDVKM. The CDR3 spans 17 residues. CDR3 sequence (DNA): TGTGCCAGCAGTTTCGGCCGTGGCGGGGGTACGGACAATGAGCAGTTCTTC. This sequence encodes CASSFGRGGGTDNEQFF.

This clonotype was found many times. The chain joins TRBV28 to TRBJ2-7; D might be TRBD2 (6 bases). CDR3 length: 13 amino acids. CDR1 MDHEN and CDR2 SYDVKM come from the germline V gene. Trimming took off 2 bases at V and 4 bases at J, with 9 bases between the two ends. CDR3 residues: CASSLTGVYEQYF. CDR3 nucleotide sequence: TGTGCCAGCAGTTTAACGGGGGTTTACGAGCAGTACTTC.

V is TRBV11-2 and J is TRBJ2-3; TRBD2 matches at 7 bases. The CDR3 runs to 14 residues. CDR1 is SGHAT and CDR2 is FQNNGV in the germline V gene. V was clipped by 3 bases and J by 3 bases; unmatched bases: 3. The CDR3 loop reads CASSFGLVTDTQYF. CDR3 nucleotides: TGTGCCAGCAGCTTCGGACTAGTGACAGATACGCAGTATTTT.

This clonotype was seen a few times. The chain combines TRBV7-2 with TRBJ2-1; 7 bases align to TRBD2. The CDR3 runs to 16 residues. After removal of 3 bases from V and 4 bases from J, the junction contained 9 bases not matched to a gene. Germline V gene data show CDR1 as SGHTA and CDR2 as FQGNSA. The DNA for the CDR3 is TGTGCCAGCAGCTTGGGGGGGGGGATAGTGTACAATGAGCAGTTCTTC. This translates into CASSLGGGIVYNEQFF.

This clonotype was picked up a small number of times. The chain combines TRBV5-1 with TRBJ2-7; D might be TRBD2 (5 bases). The germline V gene encodes CDR1 SGHRS and CDR2 YFSETQ. This CDR3 region has 14 residues. Trimming removed 1 base from V and 3 bases from J, with 11 bases in between. For the CDR3, the DNA is TGCGCCAGCAGCTTGAGAGGGCCGTACTACGAGCAGTACTTC. Its protein product is CASSLRGPYYEQYF. Full variable domain (rest looked up from reference TRBV5-1 and TRBJ2-7): KAGVTQTPRYLIKTRGQQVTLSCSPISGHRSVSWYQQTPGQGLQFLFEYFSETQRNKGNFPGRFSGRQFSNSRSEMNVSTLELGDSALYLCASSLRGPYYEQYFGPGTRLTVT.

Remarks on this clonotype: This could be a read error, since a much larger clone is one nucleotide away. The chain couples TRBV7-6 to TRBJ2-1; 7 bases agree with TRBD2. Germline CDR1 SGHVS, CDR2 FNYEAQ. The CDR3 is 12 amino acids. CDR3 bases: TGTGCCAGCGGCTTAGAGGGACTACGGCAGTTCTTC. Translating it yields CASGLEGLRQFF.

This clonotype has just a few counts. The gene calls are TRBV4-3 and TRBJ2-1, with a tentative D call TRBD1 (5 bases). Trimming removed 5 bases at V and 8 bases at J, with 13 bases between. The CDR3 is made up of 13 amino acids. Germline V gives CDR1 LGHNA, CDR2 YSLEER. CDR3 coding DNA: TGCGCCAGCAGCTTCCGGACATGGCATGAGCAGTTCTTC. The encoded protein is CASSFRTWHEQFF.

This chain joins TRBV28 and TRBJ1-2; no clear D. Trimming removed 6 bases at V and 10 bases at J, with 15 bases between. The CDR3 runs to 12 residues. Germline assignment: CDR1 MDHEN and CDR2 SYDVKM. The CDR3 loop is CASSPGFRVYTF. The CDR3 DNA is TGTGCCAGCAGCCCGGGGTTTCGGGTCTACACCTTC.

In its sample, this clonotype was seen many times. The V call is TRBV3-1, the J call TRBJ1-2; D may be TRBD1 (6 bases). Trimming shortened V by 7 bases and J by 3 bases, and 12 bases separated the two germline ends. Per the germline V gene, CDR1 is LGHDT and CDR2 is YNNKEL (reference sequence). The CDR3 sequence is 13 residues long. This CDR3 reads CASTGAGDYGYTF. CDR3 sequence (DNA): TGTGCCAGCACAGGGGCTGGGGACTATGGCTACACCTTC. Full variable domain (missing parts from reference TRBV3-1 and TRBJ1-2): DTAVSQTPKYLVTQMGNDKSIKCEQNLGHDTMYWYKQDSKKFLKIMFSYNNKELIINETVPNRFSPKSPDKAHLNLHINSLELGDSAVYFCASTGAGDYGYTFGSGTRLTVV.

This chain joins TRBV29-1 and TRBJ2-1; tentative D call: TRBD1 (6 bases). Judging by the DNA end, TRBJ2-7 fits better; the J call may be wrong. Germline V gives CDR1 SQVTM, CDR2 ANQGSEA. CDR3 length equals 11 residues. The CDR3 here is CSVRDRIEQYF. The CDR3 DNA sequence: TGCAGCGTAAGAGACAGGATTGAGCAGTACTTC.

This chain links TRBV7-7 with TRBJ2-5; 8 nucleotides line up with TRBD2. Germline CDR1 reads SSHAT; CDR2 reads FNYEAQ (reference sequence). This CDR3 spans 18 amino acids. V trimming: 3 bases; J trimming: 3 bases; junction bases outside the gene matches: 15. CDR3 residues: CASSFSRGDGGAKETQYF. In nucleotides, the CDR3 is TGTGCCAGCAGCTTTTCAAGGGGAGACGGGGGGGCTAAAGAGACCCAGTACTTC.

This clonotype was observed a handful of times. The chain recombines TRBV29-1 with TRBJ1-5; D perhaps matches TRBD1 (6 bases). Germline V gene lookup returns CDR1 SQVTM and CDR2 ANQGSEA. This CDR3 has 12 amino acids. Trimming pared 6 bases from V and 3 bases from J, leaving 9 bases between. This CDR3 reads CSVRTANQPQHF. CDR3 DNA sequence: TGCAGCGTGAGGACAGCCAATCAGCCCCAGCATTTT.

CDR3 region: CASSFGNSGGETQYF. DNA for the CDR3: TGTGCCAGCAGCTTTGGAAATAGCGGGGGAGAGACCCAGTACTTC. V and J are TRBV7-9 and TRBJ2-5; 9 nucleotides align to TRBD2. The CDR3 length is 15 residues. Germline loops: CDR1 SEHNR, CDR2 FQNEAQ (reference sequence). Trimming cost V 3 bases and J 4 bases; bases outside gene matches: 6.

This clonotype was seen many times. The chain links TRBV19 to TRBJ2-6, with 11 positions matching TRBD1. The CDR3 is 16 residues long. From germline, CDR1 is LNHDA and CDR2 SQIVND (reference sequence). Unmatched junction bases numbered 1, after V lost 6 bases and J lost 0 bases. Here the CDR3 reads CASSGTGGSGANVLTF. DNA for the CDR3: TGTGCCAGTAGCGGGACAGGGGGCTCTGGGGCCAACGTCCTGACTTTC. The full variable domain, its missing parts supplied by reference TRBV19 and TRBJ2-6, is DGGITQSPKYLFRKEGQNVTLSCEQNLNHDAMYWYRQDPGQGLRLIYYSQIVNDFQKGDIAEGYSVSREKKESFPLTVTSAQKNPTAFYLCASSGTGGSGANVLTFGAGSRLTVL.

The J gene is TRBJ2-1, the V gene TRBV7-9; the match to TRBD1 covers 8 bases. The germline V gene has CDR1 SEHNR and CDR2 FQNEAQ (reference sequence). V lost 5 bases and J lost 7; bases outside the gene matches: 13. The CDR3 has 16 residues. The CDR3 sequence is CASSPLRTGNGNEQFF. The CDR3 nucleotides read TGTGCCAGCAGCCCTCTCCGGACAGGGAACGGGAATGAGCAGTTCTTC.

This clonotype was picked up a small number of times. This chain uses TRBV9 with TRBJ2-4; possibly TRBD2 for D (6 bases). The J call may not be correct, given that the DNA end is closer to TRBJ2-7. This CDR3 region has 14 residues. From germline, CDR1 is SGDLS and CDR2 YYNGEE. The CDR3 loop reads CASSSGGVPLEQYF. The CDR3, as DNA: TGTGCCAGCAGCTCCGGGGGAGTCCCCCTCGAGCAGTACTTC.

This clonotype was counted between two and nine times. J is TRBJ2-5 and V is TRBV3-1; the match to TRBD2 covers 8 bases. The germline V gene has CDR1 LGHDT and CDR2 YNNKEL (reference sequence). Trimming at V came to 8 bases and at J to 4 bases, leaving 15 bases not matched to a gene. This CDR3 comprises 16 residues. As DNA, the CDR3 is TGTGCCAGCCGGCAGGGGAAACTAGCGGACGCAGAGACCCAGTACTTC. Translating gives CASRQGKLADAETQYF.

This clonotype was counted only a few times. The rearrangement uses TRBV5-6 and TRBJ1-2, with D unclear. Trimming stripped 3 bases from V and 0 bases from J, with 6 bases between. CDR3 size: 13 residues. Germline-derived CDR1 and CDR2 are SGHDT and YYEEEE. The CDR3 loop reads CASSSHPNYGYTF. The CDR3 DNA sequence: TGTGCCAGCAGCTCCCATCCTAACTATGGCTACACCTTC.

This clonotype was counted between two and nine times. The chain is built from TRBV10-3 and TRBJ2-3; D possibly uses TRBD1 or TRBD2 (5 bases each). V was pared by 5 bases and J by 6 bases, with 12 bases between. This CDR3 has 13 residues. Germline V lookup: CDR1 ENHRY, CDR2 SYGVKD. The CDR3 DNA reads TGTGCCATCAGTAATCTCGGGGCCGATACGCAGTATTTT. Protein: CAISNLGADTQYF.

The V and J genes are TRBV10-3 and TRBJ1-1, with unresolved D. Germline lookup yields CDR1 ENHRY and CDR2 SYGVKD. The germline V and J ends were trimmed by 9 bases and 3 bases, with 11 bases remaining between them. This CDR3 has 12 amino acids. The CDR3 region has the DNA TGTGCCATAGGATACTCATACACTGAAGCTTTCTTT. This gives the protein CAIGYSYTEAFF.

This clonotype was counted at least ten times. V and J are TRBV20-1 and TRBJ2-5, with D possibly being TRBD1 (6 bases). V was cut by 4 bases and J by 4 bases, with 13 bases left in between. The germline V gene encodes CDR1 DFQATT and CDR2 SNEGSKA (reference sequence). This CDR3 has 13 amino acids. CDR3 amino acids: CSAIDRSLETQYF. Here the CDR3 DNA reads TGCAGTGCTATTGACAGGTCACTAGAGACCCAGTACTTC.